This passage covers 15 T cell receptor beta chains from one sample sequenced in a study of prognosis after radiotherapy for stage I lung cancer. From genomic DNA, two-round multiplex PCR was used to amplify TCR beta CDR3. The first round of PCR was done with primers that matched each TRBV and TRBJ gene. One entry per CDR3 protein results from TCRdb running MiXCR on the multiplex PCR reads. The table includes some 25,000 distinct CDR3 sequences, under 40% detected once. The specimen was PBMCs, collected before or after stereotactic body radiation therapy (not recorded which). The receptors derive from a donor of 50 years or more with non-small cell lung cancer.

This clonotype was counted at least ten times. The chain couples TRBV2 to TRBJ1-4, with TRBD1 identical over 10 bases. V dropped 4 bases and J dropped 10; count of bases not matched to a gene: 0. The germline V gene has CDR1 SNHLY and CDR2 FYNNEI. CDR3 size: 12 residues. CDR3 nucleotide sequence: TGTGCCAGCAGTGGGACAGGGGGAAAACTGTTTTTT. This encodes CASSGTGGKLFF.

This clonotype has a count of ten or more. CDR3 sequence reads: CASSPTRGSYEQYF. In DNA, the CDR3 is TGTGCCAGCAGCCCAACTAGGGGATCCTACGAGCAGTACTTC. V is TRBV7-3 and J is TRBJ2-7; D tentatively reads TRBD1 or TRBD2 (5 bases each). V was shortened by 5 bases and J by 1 base, with 12 bases between the two germline ends. CDR3 length: 14 residues. Germline V gives CDR1 SGHTA, CDR2 FQGTGA.

This clonotype was counted a few times. This chain connects TRBV7-3 to TRBJ1-1; possibly TRBD1 for D (5 bases). V lost 5 bases to trimming and J lost 6 bases, with 19 bases between them. In germline, CDR1 is SGHTA, CDR2 FQGTGA. The CDR3 runs 15 residues. CDR3 sequence: CASSPRDRRDPEAFF. The CDR3 DNA follows: TGTGCCAGCAGCCCCCGGGACCGCAGGGACCCTGAAGCTTTCTTT.

This clonotype was seen many times. This chain connects TRBV27 to TRBJ2-3; 11 positions match TRBD2. After removal of 5 bases from V and 0 bases from J, the junction contained 4 bases not matched to a gene. The V gene's germline CDR1 is MNHEY and CDR2 SMNVEV (reference sequence). There are 16 residues in the CDR3. This chain's CDR3 is CASSPGLAESTDTQYF. The CDR3 region has the DNA TGTGCCAGCAGTCCGGGACTAGCGGAAAGCACAGATACGCAGTATTTT.

The rearrangement links TRBV6-2 or TRBV6-3 to TRBJ2-7; D uncertain. V was trimmed by 2 bases and J by 1 base, leaving 18 bases between them. Germline assignment: CDR1 MNHEY and CDR2 SVGEGT. The length of the CDR3 is 17 residues. As DNA, the CDR3 is TGTGCCAGCAGTTACACGTTGTATCTATCGTCATCCTACGAGCAGTACTTC. Translation gives CASSYTLYLSSSYEQYF.

This clonotype occurred a few times. The J gene is TRBJ2-1, the V gene TRBV12-3 or TRBV12-4; 8 bases align to TRBD2. This CDR3 contains 15 residues. The ends lost 3 bases at V and 0 bases at J; junction bases unmatched: 1. The CDR3 reads CASSLSGGSYNEQFF. The CDR3 DNA reads as TGTGCCAGCAGTTTGAGCGGGGGCTCCTACAATGAGCAGTTCTTC.

This rearrangement joins TRBV6-2 or TRBV6-3 to TRBJ1-1, with D perhaps matching TRBD1 (5 bases). There are 14 residues in the CDR3. The V gene lost 5 bases and the J gene lost 4 bases, with 14 bases spanning the gap. Germline lookup yields CDR1 MNHEY and CDR2 SVGEGT. CDR3 sequence: CASSPLTGGTEAFF. The CDR3 nucleotides are TGTGCCAGCAGTCCCCTTACTGGGGGCACTGAAGCTTTCTTT.

For this clonotype: Since no conserved phenylalanine or tryptophan closes the CDR3, a read error is the likely cause. The genes are TRBV27 and TRBJ1-2, with D maybe TRBD1 (6 bases). V shed 8 bases and J shed 9 bases, with 25 bases lying between them. In germline, CDR1 is MNHEY, CDR2 SMNVEV (reference sequence). The CDR3 loop spans 15 amino acids. The CDR3 coding sequence is TGTGCCAGCCGATCTACAGGGAGGGAGGGTTATTGCTACACCCTC. Protein: CASRSTGREGYCYTL.

The sample holds many counts of this clonotype. V gene TRBV10-3 combines with J gene TRBJ1-2; 10 positions match TRBD1. The CDR3 is 15 residues long. The V segment lost 6 bases and the J segment 7 bases; nucleotides outside the gene matches: 11. Per germline, CDR1 ENHRY and CDR2 SYGVKD. CDR3 amino acids: CAIRSRDRGLGGYTF. CDR3 nucleotides: TGTGCCATCAGATCACGAGACAGGGGGCTGGGTGGCTACACCTTC.

This clonotype was found many times. CDR3: CASSAGLGSNEQFF. CDR3 nucleotides: TGTGCCAGCAGTGCGGGGTTGGGTAGCAATGAGCAGTTCTTC. The chain is built from TRBV27 and TRBJ2-1, with a possible D match to TRBD2 (6 bases). The V gene lost 5 bases and the J gene lost 6 bases, with 14 bases spanning the gap. The V gene's germline CDR1 is MNHEY and CDR2 SMNVEV (reference sequence). The CDR3 is 14 amino acids.

This clonotype was picked up many times. V is TRBV7-2 and J is TRBJ2-4; D ambiguous. Trimming stripped 1 base from V and 2 bases from J, with 9 bases between. The CDR3 spans 15 residues. Germline CDR1 SGHTA, CDR2 FQGNSA. The CDR3 region has the DNA TGTGCCAGCAGCTTAGAGGAGATGACCAAAAACATTCAGTACTTC. Translation gives CASSLEEMTKNIQYF.

The chain links TRBV29-1 to TRBJ2-7, with D possibly called TRBD1 or TRBD2 (5 bases each). V was shortened by 7 bases and J by 1 base, with 8 bases between the two germline ends. Per the germline V gene, CDR1 is SQVTM and CDR2 is ANQGSEA. The CDR3 is 11 amino acids. CDR3: CSGGVSYEQYF. CDR3 in DNA: TGCAGCGGAGGGGTTTCCTACGAGCAGTACTTC.

Only one count was recorded for this clonotype. J is TRBJ2-3 and V is TRBV11-3; either TRBD1 or TRBD2 may fit D (5 bases each). Germline V CDR1 and CDR2: SGHNT, YENEEA. This CDR3 region has 15 residues. V lost 5 bases and J lost 2, with 14 bases in between. This CDR3 is CASSPGGFITDTQYF. The CDR3 DNA reads as TGTGCCAGCAGCCCTGGGGGATTCATCACAGATACGCAGTATTTT.

This clonotype was observed many times. This may stem from a read error, because a much larger clone lies one nucleotide away. This chain links TRBV5-1 with TRBJ1-2, with 8 bases lining up with TRBD1. V shed 6 bases and J 8 bases; nucleotides not matched to a gene: 15. The CDR3 loop spans 15 amino acids. CDR1 and CDR2 (germline): SGHRS, YFSETQ. CDR3 region: CASKHDRGPGVGYTF. As DNA, the CDR3 is TGCGCCAGCAAGCACGACAGGGGCCCCGGAGTAGGCTACACCTTC.

Many counts were recorded for this clonotype. This chain uses TRBV29-1 with TRBJ2-1; possible D gene TRBD1, 7 bases. The CDR3 extends over 14 amino acids. V was clipped by 5 bases and J by 6 bases, with 17 bases between them. The germline gives CDR1 SQVTM, CDR2 ANQGSEA. The CDR3 here is CSVNNRGGSNEQFF. For the CDR3, the DNA is TGCAGCGTTAACAACAGGGGAGGAAGCAATGAGCAGTTCTTC.